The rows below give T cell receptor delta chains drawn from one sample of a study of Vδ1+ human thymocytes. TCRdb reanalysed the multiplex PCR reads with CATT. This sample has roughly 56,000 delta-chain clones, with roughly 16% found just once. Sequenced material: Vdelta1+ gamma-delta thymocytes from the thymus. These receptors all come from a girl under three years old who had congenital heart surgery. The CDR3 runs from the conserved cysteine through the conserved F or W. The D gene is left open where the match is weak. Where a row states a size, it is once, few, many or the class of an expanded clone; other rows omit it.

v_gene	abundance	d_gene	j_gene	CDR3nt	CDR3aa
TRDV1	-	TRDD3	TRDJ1	TGTGCTCTTGGGGAAGTTGAGTTTCCTCGCCGGTTCTGGGGGCTCTCTCCGAAAGACCAATATGGGCCTTTTAAACTCATCTTT	CALGEVEFPRRFWGLSPKDQYGPFKLIF
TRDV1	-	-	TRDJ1	TGTGCTCTTGGGGAAAGTTTGGCCGATAAACTCATCTTT	CALGESLADKLIF
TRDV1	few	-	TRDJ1	TGTGCTCTTGGGGAACCCCCTTTCGGCCCCTGGGGCAACCTGTACACCGATAAACTCATCTTT	CALGEPPFGPWGNLYTDKLIF
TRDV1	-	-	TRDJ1	TGTGCTCTTGGGGAAATGGGTACGGTACCCATAAATAGGGTATCCCCGTACGACACCGATAAACTCATCTTT	CALGEMGTVPINRVSPYDTDKLIF
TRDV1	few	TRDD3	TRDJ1	TGTGCTCTTGGGGAACAGTTCCTTGCCCATTTAAACTGGGGGATTGGCACCGATAAACTCATCTTT	CALGEQFLAHLNWGIGTDKLIF
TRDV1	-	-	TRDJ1	TGTGCTCTTGGGGCGAGGGGATCACGGATAGAACTCATCTTT	CALGARGSRIELIF
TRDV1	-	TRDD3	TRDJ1	TGTGCTCTTGGAGAGGGGATACGCCGGACCGATAAACTCATCTTT	CALGEGIRRTDKLIF
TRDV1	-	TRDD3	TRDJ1	TGTGCTCTTGGGGAACTTCACACCTACGGGGGATACGTGGGACTCATCTTT	CALGELHTYGGYVGLIF
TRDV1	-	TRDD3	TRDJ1	TGTGCTCTTGGGGAACTTTCACTGGGGGATACGTCGGCCGATAAACTCATCTTT	CALGELSLGDTSADKLIF
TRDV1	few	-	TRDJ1	TGTGCTCTTGGGGAACCCAAAATTTTTCCCCTCGGGACTGGGTACACCGATAAACTCATCTTT	CALGEPKIFPLGTGYTDKLIF
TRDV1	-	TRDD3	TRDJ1	TGTGCTCTTGGGGAACATTATGGGGGATACGCCTACGGCGATAAACTCATCTTT	CALGEHYGGYAYGDKLIF
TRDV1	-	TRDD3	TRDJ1	TGTGCTCTTGGGGGGCCTTCCAACTGGGGGAGCACCGATAAACTCATCTTT	CALGGPSNWGSTDKLIF
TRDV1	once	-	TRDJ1	TGCGCTCTTGGGGAACCACGTAGGGAGGACCGACTCACCGATAAACTCATCTTT	CALGEPRREDRLTDKLIF
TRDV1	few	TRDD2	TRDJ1	TGTGCTCTTGGGGAACGGACTCTTCCTACGGTATGCTGTTATGAAGATCATAAACTCATCTTT	CALGERTLPTVCCYEDHKLIF
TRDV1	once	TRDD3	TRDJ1	TGTGCTCTTGGGGAGAGATACTGGGGGATATTGTTGGGGACCGATAAACTCATCTTT	CALGERYWGILLGTDKLIF
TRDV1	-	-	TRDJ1	TGTGCTCTTGGGGTCCCACAGACTCAAACTTCTGGGGCCCTAAGCTACACCGATAAACTCATCTTT	CALGVPQTQTSGALSYTDKLIF
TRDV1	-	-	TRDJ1	TGTGCTCTTGGGGGCGGCCTTCCTAGGGGATACGCGTCCCTAATTACAAACACCGATAAACTCATCTTT	CALGGGLPRGYASLITNTDKLIF
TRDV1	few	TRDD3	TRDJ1	TGTGCTCTTGGGGCCTCACCTCCCTTCTTGGCCTGGGGGATAACTTCGTACACCGATAAACTCATCTTT	CALGASPPFLAWGITSYTDKLIF
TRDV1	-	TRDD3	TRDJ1	TGTGCTCTTGGGGAGTCCCTACGCACTGGGGGATACTCTGCCGATAAACTCATCTTT	CALGESLRTGGYSADKLIF
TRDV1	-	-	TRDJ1	TGTGCTCTTGGGGAACCAAACTCCCGACCTTACTGGGAACCTAGACCGTACACCGATAAACTCATCTTT	CALGEPNSRPYWEPRPYTDKLIF
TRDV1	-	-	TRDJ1	TGTGCTCTTGGAGCCACCGATAAACTCATCTTT	CALGATDKLIF
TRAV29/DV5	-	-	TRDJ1	TGTGCAGCAAATGGGAGGATGGATAAACTCATCTTT	CAANGRMDKLIF
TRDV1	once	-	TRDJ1	TGTGCTCTTGGGGAACCCACATTTCCTACCAGCCGCCCGTACTGGGGGACCGATAAACTCATCTTT	CALGEPTFPTSRPYWGTDKLIF
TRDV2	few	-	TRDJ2	TGTGCCTGTGCTCCGGGGATCCCAAGGATTCCACAACTCTTCTTT	CACAPGIPRIPQLFF
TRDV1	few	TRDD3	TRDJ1	TGTGCCCTTGGGGAAGTAAGACCCTGGGGGGAGGGTATCACGGCTAAACTCATCTTT	CALGEVRPWGEGITAKLIF
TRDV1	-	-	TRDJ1	TGTGCTCTTGGGTCGCCGTCTCGCCCCTACGCTGGCACCGATAAACTCATCTTT	CALGSPSRPYAGTDKLIF
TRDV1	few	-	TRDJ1	TGTGCTCTTGGGAACTCCCCCTCGGAGTACACCGATAAACTCATCTTT	CALGNSPSEYTDKLIF
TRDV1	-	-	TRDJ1	TGTGCTCTTGGGGAACTTACCCCTAGGCCGGGGGAGACCGATAAACTCATCTTT	CALGELTPRPGETDKLIF
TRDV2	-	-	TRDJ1	TGTGCCTGTGGGGATCGTGCCTTCCAATTACACCCCGATAAACTCATCTTT	CACGDRAFQLHPDKLIF
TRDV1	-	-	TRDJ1	TGTGCTCTTGGGGAACAAAGTCCTACGAGGATGGGGACCCATAAACTCATCTTT	CALGEQSPTRMGTHKLIF
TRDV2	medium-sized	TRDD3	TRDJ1	TGTGCCTGTTCCTGGGGGATAATCTACACCGATAAACTCATCTTT	CACSWGIIYTDKLIF
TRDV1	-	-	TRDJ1	TGTGCTCTTGGGGAAGGAAGCAAAGGTGTCCTACTGGGCTACGATAAACTCATCTTT	CALGEGSKGVLLGYDKLIF
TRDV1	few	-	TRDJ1	TGTGCTCTTGGGGAACTGACCTACGTCCTACGTCTGGGGGGTCATAGGGCCGATAAACTCATCTTT	CALGELTYVLRLGGHRADKLIF
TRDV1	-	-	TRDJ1	TGTGCTCTTGGGGAAGTTTCGGTCCTAGGGGAGGGGGAACCTAAACTCATCTTT	CALGEVSVLGEGEPKLIF
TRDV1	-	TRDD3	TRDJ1	TGTGCTCTTGGGGTACAACGGGACATACTGGGGTACACCGATAAACTCATCTTT	CALGVQRDILGYTDKLIF
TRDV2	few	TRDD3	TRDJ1	TGTGCCTGTGACACCGAGGTTATCCGCCTCTGGGGGATTGCCCCATACACCGATAAACTTATCTTT	CACDTEVIRLWGIAPYTDKLIF
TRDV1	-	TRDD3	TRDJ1	TGTGCTCTTGGGGAACTTAGGGCCCCACCTACTGTCCGGGGGATACGTCGGTACACCGATAAACTCATCTTT	CALGELRAPPTVRGIRRYTDKLIF
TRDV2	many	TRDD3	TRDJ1	TGTGCCTGTACCTCGTTTCTACTGGGGGATACCCTTGTCGGACTCATCTTT	CACTSFLLGDTLVGLIF
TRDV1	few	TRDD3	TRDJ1	TGTGCTCTTGGGGAACTCCGTGGGATACAAACCCATAAACTCATCTTT	CALGELRGIQTHKLIF
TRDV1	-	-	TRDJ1	TGTGCTCTTGGGGAACTAGGGTCCTACAACGGGGGATTGTCCTTGTACACCGATAAACTCATCTTT	CALGELGSYNGGLSLYTDKLIF
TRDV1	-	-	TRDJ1	TGTGCTCTTGGGGCACAATTTTTACCTTTCATGGGGATTAGGGAGTGGTATACCGATAAACTCATCTTT	CALGAQFLPFMGIREWYTDKLIF
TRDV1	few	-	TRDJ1	TGTGCTCTTGGTAATCCAAATTTCCCACCCCTAAACACCGATAAACTCATCTTT	CALGNPNFPPLNTDKLIF
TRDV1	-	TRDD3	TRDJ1	TGTGCTCTTGGGGGCGACCAGCCTCCGGAGGGGGGATACGCACCCCGTTTGTACACCGATAAACTCATCTTT	CALGGDQPPEGGYAPRLYTDKLIF
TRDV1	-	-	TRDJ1	TGTGCTCTTGGGGAACGCTATCTGGGGCCGGAAAGAGGGACCGATAAACTCATCTTT	CALGERYLGPERGTDKLIF
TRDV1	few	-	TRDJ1	TGTGCTCTTGGGGAACTTCATCCGTGGGGGGACCGGATTAAACTCATCTTT	CALGELHPWGDRIKLIF